This TCR beta chain comes out of a study of T-cell memory formation after mild COVID-19. V was clipped by 4 bases and J by 9 bases, with 28 bases between them. The germline gives CDR1 LNHDA, CDR2 SQIVND (reference sequence). CDR3 size: 19 residues. General study points: Researchers report contracting CD4+ clones mostly in CM and EM, with CD8+ clones in EMRA. CD4/CD8 balance held among clones contracting day 15 to 85, and later expanders leaned CD4+.

As to this clonotype: Its cognate antigen is unknown.

TCRdb reprocessed the 5' RACE reads with MiXCR, giving one entry per CDR3 protein. Of some 320,000 distinct CDR3 sequences detected, 14% appear once; the ten largest clones hold around a fifth. This rearrangement joins TRBV19 to TRBJ1-6; D is possibly TRBD1 (5 bases). The sequenced sample was PBMCs or a T cell subset sorted from them (not recorded which). This TCR was sampled from a man in his late teens or twenties who had mild COVID-19 (a few samples of this study predate the infection). Cell type and time point are not known. Written as DNA, the CDR3 is TGTGCCAGTAGTAACCCCGCGGGCTCCACAGGAGCCGGGGTTTCACCCCTCCACTTT. This sequence encodes CASSNPAGSTGAGVSPLHF.